Sequencing of this T cell receptor beta chain was carried out in a study of CD8+CD57+ T cells in acquired aplastic anemia. Across the study: The average for DNA from sorted CD4+ and CD8+ cells was 2.5 to 4 ug.

Study observations and caveats: Statistical testing detected no significant gap in CD8+ Simpson's diversity between patients and controls.

Turning to this clonotype: Its antigen is unidentified.

Germline V lookup: CDR1 ENHRY, CDR2 SYGVKD. This CDR3 contains 13 residues. The V gene end was trimmed by 5 bases and the J gene end by 9 bases; junction bases not matched to a gene: 7. The TCR beta profiling, which covered VDJ combination and CDR3 sequence, was carried out using genomic DNA as the template. TCRdb recomputed calls from the reads with MiXCR, one row per CDR3 protein. The sample lists 150,000 to 200,000 distinct CDR3 sequences, less than 55% occurring once. The chain uses TRBV10-3 and TRBJ2-7, with 10 bases identical to TRBD2. The receptor comes from a human donor in good health. What was sequenced was sorted CD4+, CD8+, or CD8+CD57+ T cells (not recorded which) from PBMCs. This chain's CDR3 is CAISSGGALGQYF. The CDR3 nucleotides read TGTGCCATCAGTAGCGGGGGGGCTCTGGGGCAGTACTTC.